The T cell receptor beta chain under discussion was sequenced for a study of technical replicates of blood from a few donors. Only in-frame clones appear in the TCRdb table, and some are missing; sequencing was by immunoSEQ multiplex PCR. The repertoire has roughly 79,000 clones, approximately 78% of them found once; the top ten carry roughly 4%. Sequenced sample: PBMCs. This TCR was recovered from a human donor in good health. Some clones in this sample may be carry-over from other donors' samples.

CDR3 DNA sequence: TGTGCCAGCGGGCGCCCCTCCTACAATGAGCAGTTCTTC. Its protein product is CASGRPSYNEQFF. The genes are TRBV7-8 and TRBJ2-1; D is ambiguous. Trimming took off 8 bases at V and 0 bases at J, with 8 bases between the two ends. Per the germline V gene, CDR1 is SGHVS and CDR2 is FQNEAQ. CDR3 length: 13 amino acids.